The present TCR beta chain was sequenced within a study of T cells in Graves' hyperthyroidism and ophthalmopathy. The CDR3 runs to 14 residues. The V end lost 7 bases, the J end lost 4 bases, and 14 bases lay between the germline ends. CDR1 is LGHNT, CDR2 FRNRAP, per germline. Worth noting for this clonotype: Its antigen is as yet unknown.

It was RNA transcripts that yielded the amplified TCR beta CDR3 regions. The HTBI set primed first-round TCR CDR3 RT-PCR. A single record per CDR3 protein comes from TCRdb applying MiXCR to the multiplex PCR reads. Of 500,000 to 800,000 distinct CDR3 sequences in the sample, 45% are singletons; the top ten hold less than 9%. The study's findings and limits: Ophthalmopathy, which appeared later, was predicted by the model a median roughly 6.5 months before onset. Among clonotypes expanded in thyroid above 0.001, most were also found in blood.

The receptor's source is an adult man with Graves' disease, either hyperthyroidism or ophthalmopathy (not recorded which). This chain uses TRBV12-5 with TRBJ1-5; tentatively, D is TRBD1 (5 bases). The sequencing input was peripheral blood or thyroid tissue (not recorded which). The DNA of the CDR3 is TGTGCTAGTGCTCGGGACGGGACGAATCAGCCCCAGCATTTT. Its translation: CASARDGTNQPQHF.